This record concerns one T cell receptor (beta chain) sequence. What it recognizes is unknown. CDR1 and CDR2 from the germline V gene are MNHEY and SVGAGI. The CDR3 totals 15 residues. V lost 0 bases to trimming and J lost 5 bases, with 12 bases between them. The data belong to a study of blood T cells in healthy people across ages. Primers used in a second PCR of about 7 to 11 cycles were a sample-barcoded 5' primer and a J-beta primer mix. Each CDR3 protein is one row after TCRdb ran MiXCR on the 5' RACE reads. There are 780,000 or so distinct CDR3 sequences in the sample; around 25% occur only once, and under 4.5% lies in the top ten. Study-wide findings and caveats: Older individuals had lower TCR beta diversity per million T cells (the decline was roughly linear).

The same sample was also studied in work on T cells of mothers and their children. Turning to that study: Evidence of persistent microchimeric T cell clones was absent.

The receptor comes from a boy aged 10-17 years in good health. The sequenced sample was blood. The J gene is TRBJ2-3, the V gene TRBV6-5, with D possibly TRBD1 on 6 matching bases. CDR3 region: CASSYSRGLGDTQYF. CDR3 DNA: TGTGCCAGCAGTTACTCCAGGGGATTAGGAGATACGCAGTATTTT.